This T cell receptor (beta chain) came from a study of regulatory T cells in long-lasting Graves disease. Overall study results and limits: Rather than thyroid tissue, only peripheral blood underwent study.

Time point of the sample: newly diagnosed GD, antithyroid drugs for less than 3 months. From RNA extracted from PBMCs, the TCR library was made. V lost 0 bases, J lost 0 bases, and 6 bases lay in between. Germline values: CDR1 SGDLS, CDR2 YYNGEE. The CDR3 length is 15 residues. This clonotype was seen only a few times. Its antigen remains unidentified. Investigators prepared the TCR beta libraries by applying iRepertoire HTBI primers and Arm-PCR of CDR3 regions. Each CDR3 protein gets one entry after TCRdb re-called the multiplex PCR reads with MiXCR. This sample carries approximately 400,000 distinct CDR3 sequences, around 14% of them seen once, and the ten largest clones take approximately 15%. The sample was also linked to a second study, of T cells in Graves' hyperthyroidism and ophthalmopathy.

This chain links TRBV9 with TRBJ1-4, with D maybe TRBD1 (6 bases). Here the sequenced sample was peripheral blood mononuclear cells (PBMCs), taken at new diagnosis, from a patient treated with antithyroid drugs. The receptor was isolated from a woman aged 25 to 39 with Graves disease. The CDR3 sequence: CASSVAGATNEKLFF. CDR3 DNA sequence: TGTGCCAGCAGCGTAGCAGGGGCAACTAATGAAAAACTGTTTTTT.